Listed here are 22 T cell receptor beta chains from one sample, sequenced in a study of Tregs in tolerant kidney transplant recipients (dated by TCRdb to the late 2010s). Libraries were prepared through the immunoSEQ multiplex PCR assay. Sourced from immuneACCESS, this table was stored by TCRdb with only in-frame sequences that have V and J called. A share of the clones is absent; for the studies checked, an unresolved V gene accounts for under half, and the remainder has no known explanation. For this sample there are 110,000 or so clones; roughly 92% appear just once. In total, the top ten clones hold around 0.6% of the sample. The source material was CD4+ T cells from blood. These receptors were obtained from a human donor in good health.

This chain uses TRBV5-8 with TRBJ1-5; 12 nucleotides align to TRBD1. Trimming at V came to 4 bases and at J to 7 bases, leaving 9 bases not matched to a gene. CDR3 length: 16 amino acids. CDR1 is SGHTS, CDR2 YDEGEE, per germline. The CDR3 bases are TGTGCCAGCAGCGAAGGGACAGGGGGCCCGACCCAGCCCCAGCATTTT. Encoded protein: CASSEGTGGPTQPQHF.

CDR3 in amino acids: CASTSTGTSGEEQFF. The CDR3 DNA follows: TGCGCCAGCACCTCCACCGGGACTAGCGGGGAAGAGCAGTTCTTC. The chain links TRBV5-1 to TRBJ2-1; TRBD2 aligns across 13 bases. The CDR3 has 15 residues. The V gene's germline CDR1 is SGHRS and CDR2 YFSETQ. J lost 10 bases, V lost 6 bases, and 10 bases had no gene match. The entire variable domain, with the rest obtained from reference TRBV5-1 and TRBJ2-1, is as follows: KAGVTQTPRYLIKTRGQQVTLSCSPISGHRSVSWYQQTPGQGLQFLFEYFSETQRNKGNFPGRFSGRQFSNSRSEMNVSTLELGDSALYLCASTSTGTSGEEQFFGPGTRLTVL.

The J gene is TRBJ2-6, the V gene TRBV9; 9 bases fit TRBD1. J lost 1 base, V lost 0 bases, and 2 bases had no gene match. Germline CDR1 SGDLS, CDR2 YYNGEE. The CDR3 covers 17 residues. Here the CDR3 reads CASSVDRGLSGANVLTF. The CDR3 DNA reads TGTGCCAGCAGCGTAGACAGGGGGCTATCTGGGGCCAACGTCCTGACTTTC.

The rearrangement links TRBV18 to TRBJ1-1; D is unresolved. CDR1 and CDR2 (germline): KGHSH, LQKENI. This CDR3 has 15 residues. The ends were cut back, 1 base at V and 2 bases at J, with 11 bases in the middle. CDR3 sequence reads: CASSPQTRRNTEAFF. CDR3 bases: TGTGCCAGCTCACCACAAACCCGACGTAACACTGAAGCTTTCTTT.

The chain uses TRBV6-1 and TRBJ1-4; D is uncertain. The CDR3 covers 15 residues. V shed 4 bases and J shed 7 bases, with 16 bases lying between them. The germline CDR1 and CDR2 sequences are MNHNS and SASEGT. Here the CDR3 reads CASSGGSGSSEKLFF. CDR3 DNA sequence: TGTGCCAGCAGTGGAGGCTCGGGATCAAGTGAAAAACTGTTTTTT.

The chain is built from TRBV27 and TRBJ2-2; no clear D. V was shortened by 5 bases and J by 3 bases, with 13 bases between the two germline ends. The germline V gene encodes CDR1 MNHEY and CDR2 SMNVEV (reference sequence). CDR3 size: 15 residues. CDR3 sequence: CASSAAWTDTGELFF. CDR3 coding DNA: TGTGCCAGCAGTGCAGCTTGGACGGACACCGGGGAGCTGTTTTTT.

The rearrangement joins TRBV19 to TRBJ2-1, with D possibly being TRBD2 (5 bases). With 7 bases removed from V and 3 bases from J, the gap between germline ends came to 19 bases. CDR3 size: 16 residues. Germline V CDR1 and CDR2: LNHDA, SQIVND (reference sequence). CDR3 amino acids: CASTSRIRAGYNEQFF. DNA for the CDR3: TGTGCCAGTACCTCTCGCATACGGGCGGGCTACAATGAGCAGTTCTTC.

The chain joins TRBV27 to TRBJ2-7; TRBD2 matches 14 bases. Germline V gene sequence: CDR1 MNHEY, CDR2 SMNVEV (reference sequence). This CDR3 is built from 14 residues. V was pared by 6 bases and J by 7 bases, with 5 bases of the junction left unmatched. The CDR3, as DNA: TGTGCCAGCAGGGGACTAGCGGGAGCGAATGAGCAGTACTTC. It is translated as CASRGLAGANEQYF.

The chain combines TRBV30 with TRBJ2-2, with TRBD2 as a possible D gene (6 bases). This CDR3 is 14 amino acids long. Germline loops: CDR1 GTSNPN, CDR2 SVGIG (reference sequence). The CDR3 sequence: CVVQGGADTGELFF. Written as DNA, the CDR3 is TGTGTTGTCCAGGGCGGGGCTGACACCGGGGAGCTGTTTTTT.

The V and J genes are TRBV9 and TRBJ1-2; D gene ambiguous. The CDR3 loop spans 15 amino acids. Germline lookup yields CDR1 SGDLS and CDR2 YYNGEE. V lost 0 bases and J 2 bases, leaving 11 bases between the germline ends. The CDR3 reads CASSVEPLENYGYTF. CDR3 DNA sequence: TGTGCCAGCAGCGTAGAACCTCTAGAGAACTATGGCTACACCTTC. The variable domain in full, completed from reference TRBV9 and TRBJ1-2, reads DSGVTQTPKHLITATGQRVTLRCSPRSGDLSVYWYQQSLDQGLQFLIQYYNGEERAKGNILERFSAQQFPDLHSELNLSSLELGDSALYFCASSVEPLENYGYTFGSGTRLTVV.

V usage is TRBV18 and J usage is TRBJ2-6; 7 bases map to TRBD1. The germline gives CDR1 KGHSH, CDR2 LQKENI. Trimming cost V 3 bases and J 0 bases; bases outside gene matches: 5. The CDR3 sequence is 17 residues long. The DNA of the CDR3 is TGTGCCAGCTCACCCAGACAGGGTTCCTCTGGGGCCAACGTCCTGACTTTC. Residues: CASSPRQGSSGANVLTF.

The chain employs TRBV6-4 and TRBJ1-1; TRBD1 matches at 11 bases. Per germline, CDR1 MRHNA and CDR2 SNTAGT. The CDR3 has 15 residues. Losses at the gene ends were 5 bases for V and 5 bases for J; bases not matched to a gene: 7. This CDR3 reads CASSKSGTGGTEAFF. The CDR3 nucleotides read TGTGCCAGCAGTAAATCCGGGACAGGGGGTACTGAAGCTTTCTTT.

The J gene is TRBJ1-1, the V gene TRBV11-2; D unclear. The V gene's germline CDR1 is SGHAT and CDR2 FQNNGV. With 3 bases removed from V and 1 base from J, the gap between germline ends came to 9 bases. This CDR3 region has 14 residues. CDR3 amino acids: CASSLFMGNTEAFF. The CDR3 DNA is TGTGCCAGCAGCTTGTTCATGGGGAACACTGAAGCTTTCTTT.

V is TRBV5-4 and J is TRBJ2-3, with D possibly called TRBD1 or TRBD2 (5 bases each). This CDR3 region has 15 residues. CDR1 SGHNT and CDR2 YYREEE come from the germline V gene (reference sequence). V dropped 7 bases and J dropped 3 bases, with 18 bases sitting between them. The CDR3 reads CASRDELTKTDTQYF. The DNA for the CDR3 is TGTGCCAGCCGGGACGAACTCACAAAAACAGATACGCAGTATTTT.

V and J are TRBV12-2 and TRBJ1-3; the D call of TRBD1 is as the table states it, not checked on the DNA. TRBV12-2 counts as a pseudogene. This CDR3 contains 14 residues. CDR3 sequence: CASRSQGSGNTIYF. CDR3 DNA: TGTGCAAGTCGCTCTCAGGGATCTGGAAACACCATATATTTT.

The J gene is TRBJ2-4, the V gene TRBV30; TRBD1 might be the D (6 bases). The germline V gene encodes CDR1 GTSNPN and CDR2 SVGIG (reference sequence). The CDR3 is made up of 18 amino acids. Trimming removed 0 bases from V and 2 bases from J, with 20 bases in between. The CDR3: CAWSVGQGWALTKNIQYF. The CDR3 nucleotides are TGTGCCTGGAGTGTAGGGCAGGGGTGGGCTCTTACCAAAAACATTCAGTACTTC.

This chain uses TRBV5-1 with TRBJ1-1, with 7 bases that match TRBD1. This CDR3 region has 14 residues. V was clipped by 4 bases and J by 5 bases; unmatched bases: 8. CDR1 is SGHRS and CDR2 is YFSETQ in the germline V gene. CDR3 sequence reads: CASSDRQGVTEAFF. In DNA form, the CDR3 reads TGCGCCAGCAGCGATCGACAGGGAGTAACTGAAGCTTTCTTT.

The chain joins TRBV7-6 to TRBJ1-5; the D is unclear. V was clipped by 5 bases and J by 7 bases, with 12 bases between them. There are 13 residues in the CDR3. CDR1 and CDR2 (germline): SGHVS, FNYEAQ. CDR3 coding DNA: TGTGCCAGCAGCCTCGATTTGGGCCAGCCCCAGCATTTT. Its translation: CASSLDLGQPQHF.

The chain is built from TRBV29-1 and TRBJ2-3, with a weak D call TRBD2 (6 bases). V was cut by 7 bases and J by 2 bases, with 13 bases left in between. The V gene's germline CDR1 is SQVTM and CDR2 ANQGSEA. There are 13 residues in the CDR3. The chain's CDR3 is CSALSGITDTQYF. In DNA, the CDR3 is TGCAGCGCCCTTAGCGGAATCACAGATACGCAGTATTTT.

The chain's CDR3 is CASSWDRGLEKLFF. The CDR3 nucleotides read TGTGCCAGCAGCTGGGACAGGGGGCTTGAAAAACTGTTTTTT. This sequence joins TRBV7-9 and TRBJ1-4; TRBD1 aligns across 12 bases. The V segment lost 4 bases and the J segment 7 bases; nucleotides outside the gene matches: 1. Germline assignment: CDR1 SEHNR and CDR2 FQNEAQ (reference sequence). The CDR3 is 14 residues long.

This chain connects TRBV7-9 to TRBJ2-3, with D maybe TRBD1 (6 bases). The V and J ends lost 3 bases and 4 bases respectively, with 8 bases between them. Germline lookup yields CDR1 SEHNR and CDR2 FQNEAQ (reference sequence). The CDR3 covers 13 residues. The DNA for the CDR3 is TGTGCCAGCAGCTTTAAGGGGGCAGATACGCAGTATTTT. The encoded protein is CASSFKGADTQYF.

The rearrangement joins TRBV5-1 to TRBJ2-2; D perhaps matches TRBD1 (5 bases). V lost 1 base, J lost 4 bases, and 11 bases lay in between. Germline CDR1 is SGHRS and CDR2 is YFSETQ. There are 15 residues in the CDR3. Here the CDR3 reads CASSLSREATGELFF. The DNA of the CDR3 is TGCGCCAGCAGCTTGAGCAGGGAAGCCACCGGGGAGCTGTTTTTT.